Below are 31 T cell receptor beta chains sequenced from a single sample in a study of CD8 T cells in Susac syndrome. When the RNA was reverse transcribed, random hexamers were used with an input of roughly 0.45 to 1 ug. TCRdb recomputed calls from the immunoSEQ multiplex PCR reads with MiXCR, one row per CDR3 protein. This sample has about 150,000 distinct CDR3 sequences, with roughly 94% found just once. Sequenced sample: CD8+ T cells from PBMCs. These receptors were collected from a human donor with multiple sclerosis.

This chain connects TRBV5-6 to TRBJ2-7, with 7 nucleotides matching TRBD2. CDR1 is SGHDT and CDR2 is YYEEEE in the germline V gene. The CDR3 has 14 amino acids. Losses at the gene ends were 2 bases for V and 3 bases for J; bases not matched to a gene: 5. CDR3 in amino acids: CASSFGTTLYEQYF. The CDR3 nucleotides are TGTGCCAGCAGCTTCGGGACTACCCTCTACGAGCAGTACTTC.

This clonotype was seen just once. This chain uses TRBV7-2 with TRBJ2-5; D remains unclear. The CDR3 totals 13 residues. Per the germline V gene, CDR1 is SGHTA and CDR2 is FQGNSA. Trimming removed 4 bases at V and 4 bases at J, with 10 bases between. Written as DNA, the CDR3 is TGTGCCAGCAGCTCCAAAGGACGAGAGACCCAGTACTTC. This codes for CASSSKGRETQYF.

The chain combines TRBV23-1 with TRBJ2-5; D assignment may be TRBD1 or TRBD2 (5 bases each). TRBV23-1 is classed as an ORF, of uncertain function. This CDR3 has 14 amino acids. Trimming shortened V by 10 bases and J by 5 bases, and 20 bases separated the two germline ends. The DNA of the CDR3 is TGCGCCACCTCGGGACCCAAGGAGGAGGAGACCCAGTACTTC. Residues: CATSGPKEEETQYF.

This sequence joins TRBV20-1 and TRBJ2-1; either TRBD1 or TRBD2 may supply D (5 bases each). This CDR3 contains 12 residues. Looked up from germline, CDR1 is DFQATT and CDR2 is SNEGSKA (reference sequence). Trimming cost V 3 bases and J 8 bases, with 11 bases left between them. The CDR3 loop reads CSASEGTDEQFF. The CDR3 DNA follows: TGCAGTGCTAGTGAGGGGACGGATGAGCAGTTCTTC.

The chain's CDR3 is CASTPMTGGPYEQYF. The CDR3 bases are TGTGCCAGCACCCCCATGACAGGGGGCCCCTACGAGCAGTACTTC. The V call is TRBV27, the J call TRBJ2-7; TRBD1 matches at 10 bases. The CDR3 contains 15 residues. Losses at the gene ends were 7 bases for V and 2 bases for J; bases not matched to a gene: 8. CDR1 is MNHEY and CDR2 is SMNVEV in the germline V gene (reference sequence).

V and J are TRBV13 and TRBJ2-1; a weak D match, TRBD2 (6 bases). The germline V and J ends were trimmed by 6 bases and 3 bases, with 9 bases remaining between them. CDR1 and CDR2 from the germline V gene are PRHDT and FYEKMQ (reference sequence). This CDR3 spans 13 amino acids. The DNA of the CDR3 is TGTGCCAGCAGGGTGGAGGGCTACAATGAGCAGTTCTTC. As protein: CASRVEGYNEQFF. The entire variable domain, with the rest obtained from reference TRBV13 and TRBJ2-1, is as follows: AAGVIQSPRHLIKEKRETATLKCYPIPRHDTVYWYQQGPGQDPQFLISFYEKMQSDKGSIPDRFSAQQFSDYHSELNMSSLELGDSALYFCASRVEGYNEQFFGPGTRLTVL.

The rearrangement joins TRBV15 to TRBJ2-6; D ambiguous. V gave up 0 bases and J gave up 2 bases, with 8 bases separating them. Germline V gene lookup returns CDR1 LNHNV and CDR2 YYDKDF (reference sequence). The CDR3 runs to 16 residues. The CDR3 protein is CATSREPQAGANVLTF. Here the CDR3 DNA reads TGTGCCACCAGCAGAGAACCCCAGGCTGGGGCCAACGTCCTGACTTTC.

The chain joins TRBV7-8 to TRBJ2-7; the D call may be TRBD1 or TRBD2 (7 bases each). CDR1 and CDR2 from the germline V gene are SGHVS and FQNEAQ. The CDR3 totals 17 residues. V was shortened by 2 bases and J by 3 bases, with 20 bases between the two germline ends. The CDR3 here is CASSLRTGASGIYEQYF. CDR3 coding DNA: TGTGCCAGCAGCTTAAGAACAGGGGCTAGCGGCATCTACGAGCAGTACTTC.

About this clonotype: The junction does not match germline at one end; this may be a read error. The chain recombines TRBV5-1 with TRBJ1-1; D is undetermined. This CDR3 has 14 amino acids. Germline V gene sequence: CDR1 SGHRS, CDR2 YFSETQ. This chain's CDR3 is CASTVASGVFGPNF. The CDR3, as DNA: TGCGCCAGCACCGTTGCGAGTGGTGTATTCGGGCCCAACTTT.

This clonotype appeared a single time. The chain carries TRBV28 and TRBJ2-7; D ambiguous. This CDR3 contains 12 residues. CDR1 and CDR2 (germline): MDHEN, SYDVKM. V was pared by 6 bases and J by 7 bases, with 13 bases between. Here the CDR3 reads CASSPSMREQYF. CDR3 DNA sequence: TGTGCCAGCAGCCCCTCGATGAGGGAGCAGTACTTC.

In this sample, this clonotype turned up once. The genes are TRBV6-6 and TRBJ1-2; no clear D. The CDR3 is made up of 13 amino acids. V was clipped by 6 bases and J by 3 bases, with 11 bases between them. Germline V gene sequence: CDR1 MNHNY, CDR2 SVGAGI (reference sequence). CDR3 bases: TGTGCCAGCAGATCGGACGGAGACTATGGCTACACCTTC. Translated, it gives CASRSDGDYGYTF.

CDR3 in amino acids: CATPHRGQGPTGELFF. For the CDR3, the DNA is TGTGCCACCCCTCACAGGGGGCAGGGACCCACCGGGGAGCTGTTTTTT. The rearrangement joins TRBV24-1 to TRBJ2-2, with TRBD1 matching 9 bases. The junction had 11 bases not matched to a gene; V was cut back by 9 bases and J by 4 bases. This CDR3 is built from 16 residues. Germline-derived CDR1 and CDR2 are KGHDR and SFDVKD.

This chain uses TRBV4-2 with TRBJ2-5; no reliable D call. The CDR3 totals 12 residues. V lost 0 bases and J lost 7, with 6 bases in between. The V gene's germline CDR1 is LGHNA and CDR2 YNFKEQ. The CDR3 is CASSQDKATQYF. As DNA, the CDR3 is TGTGCCAGCAGCCAAGATAAAGCGACCCAGTACTTC.

The gene calls are TRBV2 and TRBJ2-7, with TRBD1 identical over 8 bases. Losses at the gene ends were 7 bases for V and 2 bases for J; bases not matched to a gene: 1. Germline values: CDR1 SNHLY, CDR2 FYNNEI. There are 12 residues in the CDR3. CDR3 loop: CASTDRAYEQYF. Written as DNA, the CDR3 is TGTGCCAGCACGGACAGGGCCTACGAGCAGTACTTC. Combining the CDR3 with reference TRBV2 and TRBJ2-7 gives the whole variable domain EPEVTQTPSHQVTQMGQEVILRCVPISNHLYFYWYRQILGQKVEFLVSFYNNEISEKSEIFDDQFSVERPDGSNFTLKIRSTKLEDSAMYFCASTDRAYEQYFGPGTRLTVT.

This chain joins TRBV3-1 and TRBJ2-1, with D unclear. In germline, CDR1 is LGHDT, CDR2 YNNKEL (reference sequence). CDR3 length: 14 amino acids. Trimming stripped 8 bases from V and 0 bases from J, with 11 bases between. CDR3 bases: TGTGCCAGCTCAAGGGCGAGCTCCTACAATGAGCAGTTCTTC. As protein: CASSRASSYNEQFF.

This chain connects TRBV13 to TRBJ2-1; 9 bases are shared with TRBD1. The junction had 5 bases not matched to a gene; V was cut back by 5 bases and J by 6 bases. This CDR3 comprises 14 residues. Germline V gene data show CDR1 as PRHDT and CDR2 as FYEKMQ (reference sequence). In DNA form, the CDR3 reads TGTGCCAGCAGCGACAGGGGGGCCCTCAATGAGCAGTTCTTC. Translating gives CASSDRGALNEQFF.

The gene calls are TRBV11-2 and TRBJ2-1; 12 nucleotides agree with TRBD2. The J segment lost 4 bases and the V segment lost 1 base, leaving 17 bases of the junction unmatched. This CDR3 contains 21 residues. The germline V gene encodes CDR1 SGHAT and CDR2 FQNNGV. The CDR3 nucleotides are TGTGCCAGCAGCTTAGTTCTCTGGCTAGCGGGGGGGCCGCAGCTATACAATGAGCAGTTCTTC. Amino acid sequence: CASSLVLWLAGGPQLYNEQFF.

The CDR3 loop reads CASSVSSGGASEQFF. For the CDR3, the DNA is TGTGCCAGCAGCGTATCTAGCGGGGGGGCCAGTGAGCAGTTCTTC. The chain carries TRBV9 and TRBJ2-1, with 12 bases aligning to TRBD2. Per germline, CDR1 SGDLS and CDR2 YYNGEE. J gave up 9 bases and V 1 base, and 5 bases lay outside the gene matches. The CDR3 totals 15 residues.

This clonotype was recorded only once. This chain joins TRBV18 and TRBJ2-7; D remains ambiguous. Looked up from germline, CDR1 is KGHSH and CDR2 is LQKENI. The CDR3 extends over 16 amino acids. V gave up 3 bases and J gave up 3 bases, with 18 bases separating them. The CDR3 region is CASSPGTGVTIYEQYF. The CDR3 DNA reads TGTGCCAGCTCACCGGGCACGGGCGTGACGATCTACGAGCAGTACTTC.

The genes are TRBV28 and TRBJ2-7; 8 nucleotides line up with TRBD1. Germline CDR1 is MDHEN and CDR2 is SYDVKM. This CDR3 has 15 amino acids. With 3 bases clipped from V and 4 bases from J, the junction kept 8 bases outside the gene matches. The CDR3 nucleotides read TGTGCCAGCAGTTTCCCTCGGCAGGGGGCTTACGAGCAGTACTTC. It is translated as CASSFPRQGAYEQYF.

This clonotype was observed a handful of times. The J gene is TRBJ2-1, the V gene TRBV5-1; D remains ambiguous. This CDR3 is 12 amino acids long. Germline CDR1 reads SGHRS; CDR2 reads YFSETQ. Trimming removed 0 bases at V and 9 bases at J, with 7 bases between. The CDR3 loop reads CASSLGRREQFF. Here the CDR3 DNA reads TGCGCCAGCAGCTTGGGGCGGCGTGAGCAGTTCTTC. The full variable domain, its missing parts supplied by reference TRBV5-1 and TRBJ2-1, is KAGVTQTPRYLIKTRGQQVTLSCSPISGHRSVSWYQQTPGQGLQFLFEYFSETQRNKGNFPGRFSGRQFSNSRSEMNVSTLELGDSALYLCASSLGRREQFFGPGTRLTVL.

V is TRBV30 and J is TRBJ1-2, with D unclear. This CDR3 contains 11 residues. Germline lookup yields CDR1 GTSNPN and CDR2 SVGIG (reference sequence). Trimming removed 2 bases from V and 7 bases from J, with 8 bases in between. The DNA of the CDR3 is TGTGCCTGGAGTAAGGAGACTGGCTACACCTTC. The encoded protein is CAWSKETGYTF.

The CDR3 spells CASIMTGNYGYTF. For the CDR3, the DNA is TGTGCCAGCATTATGACAGGGAACTATGGCTACACCTTC. The rearrangement joins TRBV12-3 or TRBV12-4 to TRBJ1-2; the match to TRBD1 covers 7 bases. The CDR3 extends over 13 amino acids. Trimming cost V 7 bases and J 2 bases; bases outside gene matches: 4.

The V call is TRBV10-3, the J call TRBJ2-5; D is possibly TRBD2 (6 bases). The germline V gene encodes CDR1 ENHRY and CDR2 SYGVKD. The CDR3 contains 13 residues. DNA for the CDR3: TGTGCTTCCGGGGGAACAGACCAAGAGACCCAGTACTTC. Its translation is CASGGTDQETQYF.

J is TRBJ2-6 and V is TRBV5-1; D is unresolved. Trimming removed 4 bases from V and 3 bases from J, with 5 bases in between. Germline V CDR1 and CDR2: SGHRS, YFSETQ. The CDR3 spans 13 residues. In DNA form, the CDR3 reads TGCGCCAGCAGCCTACTTGGGGCCAACGTCCTGACTTTC. It codes for CASSLLGANVLTF.

CDR3 in DNA: TGTGCCATCGCGGGCTCCGAGCAGTACTTC. Its translation: CAIAGSEQYF. This chain links TRBV10-3 with TRBJ2-7; perhaps TRBD2 as D (5 bases). Per the germline V gene, CDR1 is ENHRY and CDR2 is SYGVKD. Deletions cut 8 bases from V and 6 bases from J, with 8 bases between. This CDR3 comprises 10 residues.

Here the CDR3 reads CASSEGTSGVYEQYF. The DNA of the CDR3 is TGTGCCAGCAGTGAAGGCACTAGCGGGGTTTACGAGCAGTACTTC. The rearrangement uses TRBV2 and TRBJ2-7; 10 positions agree with TRBD2. This CDR3 has 15 residues. J was trimmed by 4 bases and V by 1 base; bases with no gene match: 4. CDR1 and CDR2 from the germline V gene are SNHLY and FYNNEI.

The gene calls are TRBV20-1 and TRBJ2-1; possible D gene TRBD2, 6 bases. The CDR3 runs 13 residues. Between the trimmed V and J ends, which lost 3 bases and 6 bases, there was a span of 12 bases. Germline loops: CDR1 DFQATT, CDR2 SNEGSKA (reference sequence). The CDR3 spells CSASSGTGNEQFF. For the CDR3, the DNA is TGCAGTGCTAGTTCCGGGACTGGCAATGAGCAGTTCTTC.

The rearrangement joins TRBV19 to TRBJ1-2; D not resolved. Trimming took 7 bases from V and 1 from J, leaving 13 bases between them. Germline V gene sequence: CDR1 LNHDA, CDR2 SQIVND (reference sequence). The CDR3 covers 14 residues. The CDR3 sequence is CASNPSPSNYGYTF. The CDR3 DNA sequence: TGTGCCAGTAACCCGAGCCCAAGTAACTATGGCTACACCTTC.

V and J are TRBV12-3 or TRBV12-4 and TRBJ1-1, with 8 bases identical to TRBD1. J was trimmed by 0 bases and V by 6 bases; bases with no gene match: 12. The CDR3 loop spans 17 amino acids. In DNA, the CDR3 is TGTGCCAGCAGCCGGGGGGCGAACAGGGGGTTGAACACTGAAGCTTTCTTT. It codes for CASSRGANRGLNTEAFF.

V gene TRBV30 combines with J gene TRBJ2-5, with D tentatively TRBD1 or TRBD2 (6 bases each). V was shortened by 2 bases and J by 4 bases, with 17 bases between the two germline ends. From germline, CDR1 is GTSNPN and CDR2 SVGIG (reference sequence). The CDR3 extends over 15 amino acids. The CDR3 sequence is CAWSPTGAYGETQYF. CDR3 coding DNA: TGTGCCTGGAGTCCAACGGGGGCCTATGGAGAGACCCAGTACTTC.